The clone carrying this T cell receptor (beta chain) was found a few times. The sample comes from a study of T cells in Graves' hyperthyroidism and ophthalmopathy. Template material for amplifying TCR beta CDR3 regions consisted of RNA transcripts. A first-round RT-PCR of the TCR CDR3 used the HTBI primer set. One entry per CDR3 protein results from TCRdb running MiXCR on the multiplex PCR reads. The sample carries about 360,000 distinct CDR3 sequences, 15% to 20% recorded once. Material: blood. The TCR comes from a woman aged 18-29 years with Graves' hyperthyroidism.

In DNA, the CDR3 is TGTGCCAGCAGCCAAGTCTCACGGACAGGGCTCGATCAGCCCCAGCATTTT. This codes for CASSQVSRTGLDQPQHF. This chain connects TRBV3-1 to TRBJ1-5; 8 bases fit TRBD1. In germline, CDR1 is LGHDT, CDR2 YNNKEL (reference sequence). The CDR3 has 17 residues. V was clipped by 1 base and J by 5 bases; unmatched bases: 10.